This TCR beta chain is from a study of shared clonotypes between healthy human individuals. On sorted subsets, replicate PCRs used about 200 ng DNA, or 30,000 or so T cell genomes. Sequenced by immunoSEQ multiplex PCR; TCRdb stores in-frame clones only, minus some. Found here are fewer than 2.5 million clones, over 85% of them singletons; the top ten hold 0.36%. Study outcomes and limitations: Several donors showed sharing of approximately 4.7% of naive CD4 clonotypes.

Concerning this clone: Its antigen is currently unknown.

Sequencing used naive CD4+ T cells from PBMCs. Specified subset: CD45RA+ positively selected. The TCR originated in a young man in good health. Some clones in this sample may be carry-over from other donors' samples.

As DNA, the CDR3 is TGTGCCAGCAGCGAAGCAGGTCTCAATGAGCAGTTCTTC. Its translation is CASSEAGLNEQFF. The V gene is TRBV25-1, the J gene TRBJ2-1; D ambiguous. Germline V lookup: CDR1 MGHDK, CDR2 SYGVNS. The CDR3 has 13 amino acids. V was cut by 6 bases and J by 6 bases, with 12 bases left in between.